This entry describes one TCR beta chain. The record originates from a study of PD-L1 blockade in urothelial cancer. Time point in this sample: pretreatment peripheral blood. Trimming shortened V by 6 bases and J by 7 bases, and 16 bases separated the two germline ends. This CDR3 has 14 amino acids. The germline V gene encodes CDR1 MNHNS and CDR2 SASEGT. Assay used: immunoSEQ multiplex PCR; TCRdb lists only in-frame clones, some missing. The sample shows 50,000 to 55,000 clones, about 82% of them seen only once. The rearrangement joins TRBV6-1 to TRBJ1-5; tentatively, D is TRBD1 (6 bases). This TCR was recovered from a man aged 55 to 70 with urothelial cancer. The starting material was PBMCs, obtained around atezolizumab (anti-PD-L1) treatment. CDR3 in amino acids: CASSQGHPTQPQHF. In DNA form, the CDR3 reads TGTGCCAGCAGCCAGGGACATCCAACGCAGCCCCAGCATTTT.